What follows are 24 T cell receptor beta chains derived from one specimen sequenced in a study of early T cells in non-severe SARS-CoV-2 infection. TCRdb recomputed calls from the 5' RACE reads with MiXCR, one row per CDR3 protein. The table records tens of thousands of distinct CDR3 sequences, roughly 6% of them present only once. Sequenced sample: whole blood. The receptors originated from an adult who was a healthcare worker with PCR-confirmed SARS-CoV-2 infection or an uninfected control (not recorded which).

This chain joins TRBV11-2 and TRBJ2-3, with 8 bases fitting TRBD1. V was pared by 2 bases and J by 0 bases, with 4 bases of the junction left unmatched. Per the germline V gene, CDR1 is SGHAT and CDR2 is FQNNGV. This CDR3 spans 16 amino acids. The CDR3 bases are TGTGCCAGCAGCTTACACGGGACAGGAAGCACAGATACGCAGTATTTT. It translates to CASSLHGTGSTDTQYF. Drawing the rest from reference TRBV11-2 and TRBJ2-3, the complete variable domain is EAGVAQSPRYKIIEKRQSVAFWCNPISGHATLYWYQQILGQGPKLLIQFQNNGVVDDSQLPKDRFSAERLKGVDSTLKIQPAKLEDSAVYLCASSLHGTGSTDTQYFGPGTRLTVL.

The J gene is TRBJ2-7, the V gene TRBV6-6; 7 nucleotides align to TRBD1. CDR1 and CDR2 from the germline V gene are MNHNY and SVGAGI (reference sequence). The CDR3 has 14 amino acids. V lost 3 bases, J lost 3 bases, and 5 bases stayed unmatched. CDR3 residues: CASSYSGQNYEQYF. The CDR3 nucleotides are TGTGCCAGCAGTTATTCGGGACAGAACTACGAGCAGTACTTC.

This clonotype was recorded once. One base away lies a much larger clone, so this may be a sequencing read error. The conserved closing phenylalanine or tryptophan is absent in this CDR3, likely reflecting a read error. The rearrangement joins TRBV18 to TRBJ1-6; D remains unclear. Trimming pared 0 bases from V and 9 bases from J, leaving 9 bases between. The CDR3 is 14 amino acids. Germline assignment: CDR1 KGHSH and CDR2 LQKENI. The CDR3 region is CASSPPMLPSPLHY. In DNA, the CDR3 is TGTGCCAGCTCACCACCGATGCTCCCTTCACCCCTCCACTAT.

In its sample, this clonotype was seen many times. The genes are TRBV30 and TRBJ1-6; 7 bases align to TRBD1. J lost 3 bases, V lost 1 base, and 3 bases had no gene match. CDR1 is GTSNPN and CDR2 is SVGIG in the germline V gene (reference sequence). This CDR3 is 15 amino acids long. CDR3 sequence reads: CAWSAWDSYNSPLHF. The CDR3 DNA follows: TGTGCCTGGAGTGCATGGGACAGCTATAATTCACCCCTCCACTTT.

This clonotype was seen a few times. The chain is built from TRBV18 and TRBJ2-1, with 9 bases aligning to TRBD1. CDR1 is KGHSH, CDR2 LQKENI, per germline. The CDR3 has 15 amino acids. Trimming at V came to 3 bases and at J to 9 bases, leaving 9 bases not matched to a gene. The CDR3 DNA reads TGTGCCAGCTCACCCAGCGGACAGGGGTTGGGTGAGCAGTTCTTC. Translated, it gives CASSPSGQGLGEQFF.

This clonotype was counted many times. DNA for the CDR3: TGTGCCAGCACCCTAAACCGGGCCCTTGACAATGAGCAGTTCTTC. Protein product: CASTLNRALDNEQFF. The V call is TRBV11-2, the J call TRBJ2-1; unclear D gene. This CDR3 region has 15 residues. Trimming shortened V by 7 bases and J by 5 bases, and 18 bases separated the two germline ends. Looked up from germline, CDR1 is SGHAT and CDR2 is FQNNGV. The full variable domain, its missing parts supplied by reference TRBV11-2 and TRBJ2-1, is EAGVAQSPRYKIIEKRQSVAFWCNPISGHATLYWYQQILGQGPKLLIQFQNNGVVDDSQLPKDRFSAERLKGVDSTLKIQPAKLEDSAVYLCASTLNRALDNEQFFGPGTRLTVL.

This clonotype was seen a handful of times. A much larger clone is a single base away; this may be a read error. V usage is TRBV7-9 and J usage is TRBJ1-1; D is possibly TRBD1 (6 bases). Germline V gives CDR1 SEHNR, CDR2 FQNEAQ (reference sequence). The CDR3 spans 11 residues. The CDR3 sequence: CASSPDRLLSF. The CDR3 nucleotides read TGTGCCAGCAGCCCCGACAGGCTTCTTTCATTT.

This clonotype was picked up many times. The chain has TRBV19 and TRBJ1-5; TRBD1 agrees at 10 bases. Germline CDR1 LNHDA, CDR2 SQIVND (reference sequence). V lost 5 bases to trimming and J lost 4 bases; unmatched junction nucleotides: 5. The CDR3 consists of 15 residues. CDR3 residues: CASSGRDRGNQPQHF. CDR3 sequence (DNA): TGTGCCAGTAGTGGAAGGGACAGGGGAAATCAGCCCCAGCATTTT.

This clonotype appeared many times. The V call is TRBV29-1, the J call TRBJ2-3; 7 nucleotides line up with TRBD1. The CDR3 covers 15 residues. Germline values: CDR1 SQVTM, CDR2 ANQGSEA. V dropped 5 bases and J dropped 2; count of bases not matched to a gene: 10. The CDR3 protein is CSVKTDRKITDTQYF. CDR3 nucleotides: TGCAGCGTTAAGACGGACAGGAAAATCACAGATACGCAGTATTTT.

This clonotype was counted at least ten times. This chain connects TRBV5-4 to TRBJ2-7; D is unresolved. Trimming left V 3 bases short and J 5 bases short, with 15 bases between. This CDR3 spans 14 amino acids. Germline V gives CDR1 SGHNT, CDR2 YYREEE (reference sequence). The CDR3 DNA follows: TGTGCCAGCAGCTCCGAGAGACAAGGGCACGAGCAGTACTTC. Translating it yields CASSSERQGHEQYF.

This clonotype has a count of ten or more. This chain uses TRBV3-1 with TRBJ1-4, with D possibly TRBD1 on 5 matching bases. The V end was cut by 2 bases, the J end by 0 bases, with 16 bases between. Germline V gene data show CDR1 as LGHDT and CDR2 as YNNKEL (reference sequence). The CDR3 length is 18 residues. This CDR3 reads CASSQNVPGRTTNEKLFF. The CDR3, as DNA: TGTGCCAGCAGCCAAAATGTCCCGGGGCGGACAACTAATGAAAAACTGTTTTTT.

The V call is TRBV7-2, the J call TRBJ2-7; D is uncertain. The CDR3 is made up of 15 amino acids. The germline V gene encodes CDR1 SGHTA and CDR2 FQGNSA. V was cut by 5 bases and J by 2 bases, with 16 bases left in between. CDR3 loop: CASSATRALTYEQYF. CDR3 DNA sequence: TGTGCCAGCAGCGCTACAAGGGCCTTAACCTACGAGCAGTACTTC.

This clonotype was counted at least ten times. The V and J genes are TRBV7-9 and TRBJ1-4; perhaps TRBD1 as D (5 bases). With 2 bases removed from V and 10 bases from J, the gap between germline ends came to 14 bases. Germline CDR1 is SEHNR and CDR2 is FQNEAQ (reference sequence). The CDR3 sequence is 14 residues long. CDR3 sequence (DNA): TGTGCCAGCAGCTTATCGGGGGACGGCGGAAAACTGTTTTTT. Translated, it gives CASSLSGDGGKLFF.

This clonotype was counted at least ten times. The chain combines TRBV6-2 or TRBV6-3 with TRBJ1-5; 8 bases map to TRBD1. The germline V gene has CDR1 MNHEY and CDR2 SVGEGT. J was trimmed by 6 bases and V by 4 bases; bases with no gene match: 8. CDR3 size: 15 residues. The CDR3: CASSSPPDRGQPQHF. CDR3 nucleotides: TGTGCCAGCAGTTCCCCTCCCGACAGGGGTCAGCCCCAGCATTTT.

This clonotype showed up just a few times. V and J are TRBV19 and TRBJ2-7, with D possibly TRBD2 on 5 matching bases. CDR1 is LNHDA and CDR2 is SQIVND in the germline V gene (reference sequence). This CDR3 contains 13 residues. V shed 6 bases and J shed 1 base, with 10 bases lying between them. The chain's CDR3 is CASRASRSYEQYF. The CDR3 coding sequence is TGTGCCAGTAGGGCTAGCCGATCCTACGAGCAGTACTTC.

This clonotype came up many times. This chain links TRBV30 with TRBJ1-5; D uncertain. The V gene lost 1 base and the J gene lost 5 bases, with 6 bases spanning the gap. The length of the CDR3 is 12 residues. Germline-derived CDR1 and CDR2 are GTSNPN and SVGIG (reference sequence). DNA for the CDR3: TGTGCCTGGAGTGATCCCCATCAGCCCCAGCATTTT. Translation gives CAWSDPHQPQHF.

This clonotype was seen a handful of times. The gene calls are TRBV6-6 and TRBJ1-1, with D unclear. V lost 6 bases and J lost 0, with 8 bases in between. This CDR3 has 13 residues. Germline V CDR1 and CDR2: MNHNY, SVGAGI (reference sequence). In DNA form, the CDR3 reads TGTGCCAGCAGACCGGATATGAACACTGAAGCTTTCTTT. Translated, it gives CASRPDMNTEAFF.

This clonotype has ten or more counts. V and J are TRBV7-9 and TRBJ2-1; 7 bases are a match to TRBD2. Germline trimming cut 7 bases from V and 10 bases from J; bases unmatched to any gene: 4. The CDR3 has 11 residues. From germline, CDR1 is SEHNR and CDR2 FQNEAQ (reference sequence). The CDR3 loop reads CASKFGGEQFF. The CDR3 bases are TGTGCCAGCAAGTTCGGGGGGGAGCAGTTCTTC.

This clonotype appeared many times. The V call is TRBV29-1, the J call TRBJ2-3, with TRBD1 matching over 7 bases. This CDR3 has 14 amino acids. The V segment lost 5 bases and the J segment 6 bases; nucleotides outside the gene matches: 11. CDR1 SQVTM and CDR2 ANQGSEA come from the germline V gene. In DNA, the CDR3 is TGCAGCGTTCGAGAGGGGGCACTGCCCGATACGCAGTATTTT. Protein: CSVREGALPDTQYF.

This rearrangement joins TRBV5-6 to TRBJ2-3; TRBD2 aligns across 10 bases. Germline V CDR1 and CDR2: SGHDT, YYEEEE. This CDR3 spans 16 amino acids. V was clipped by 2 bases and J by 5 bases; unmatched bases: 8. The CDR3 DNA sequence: TGTGCCAGCAGCTTTATTACTAGCGGGATAGAAGATACGCAGTATTTT. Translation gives CASSFITSGIEDTQYF.

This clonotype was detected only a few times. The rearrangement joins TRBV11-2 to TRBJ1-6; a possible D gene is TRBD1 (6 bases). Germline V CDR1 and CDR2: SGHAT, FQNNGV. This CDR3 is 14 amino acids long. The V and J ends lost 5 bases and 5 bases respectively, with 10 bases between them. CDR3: CASSAGQHNSPLHF. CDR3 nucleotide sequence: TGTGCCAGCAGCGCGGGACAACATAATTCACCCCTCCACTTT.

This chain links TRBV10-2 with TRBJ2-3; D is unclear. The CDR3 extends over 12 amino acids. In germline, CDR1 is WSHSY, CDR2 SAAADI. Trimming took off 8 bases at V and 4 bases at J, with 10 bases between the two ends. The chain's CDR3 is CASAVGPDTQYF. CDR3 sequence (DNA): TGCGCCAGCGCGGTAGGGCCAGATACGCAGTATTTT.

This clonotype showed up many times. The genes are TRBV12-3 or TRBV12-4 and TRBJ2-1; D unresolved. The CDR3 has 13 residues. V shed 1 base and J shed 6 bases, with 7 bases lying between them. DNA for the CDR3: TGTGCCAGCAGTTTAGGGGCCGTCAATGAGCAGTTCTTC. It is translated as CASSLGAVNEQFF.

The CDR3 sequence is CASSLEPTNTEAFF. The DNA of the CDR3 is TGTGCCAGCAGCTTAGAGCCTACGAACACTGAAGCTTTCTTT. The rearrangement uses TRBV11-2 and TRBJ1-1; no firm D call. V was trimmed by 0 bases and J by 1 base, leaving 6 bases between them. Per the germline V gene, CDR1 is SGHAT and CDR2 is FQNNGV. The CDR3 runs to 14 residues.